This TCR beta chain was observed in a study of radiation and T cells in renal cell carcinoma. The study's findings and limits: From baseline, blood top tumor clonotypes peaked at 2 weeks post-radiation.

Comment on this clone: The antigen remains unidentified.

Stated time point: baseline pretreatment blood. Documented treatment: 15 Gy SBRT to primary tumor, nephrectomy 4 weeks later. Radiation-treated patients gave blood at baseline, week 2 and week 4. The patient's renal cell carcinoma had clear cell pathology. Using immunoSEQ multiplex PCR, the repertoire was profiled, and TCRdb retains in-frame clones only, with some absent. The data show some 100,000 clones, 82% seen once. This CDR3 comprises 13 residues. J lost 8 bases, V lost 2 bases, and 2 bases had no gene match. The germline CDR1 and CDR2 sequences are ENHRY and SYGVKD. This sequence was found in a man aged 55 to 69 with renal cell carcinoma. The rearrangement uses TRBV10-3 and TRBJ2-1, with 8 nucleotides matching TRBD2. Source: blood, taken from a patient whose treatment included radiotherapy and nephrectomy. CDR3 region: CAISEPGRDEQFF. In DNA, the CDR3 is TGTGCCATCAGTGAGCCCGGGAGGGATGAGCAGTTCTTC.